The 25 T cell receptor beta chains below come from one sample, sequenced in a study of shared clonotypes between healthy human individuals. Clones were sequenced by immunoSEQ multiplex PCR, and TCRdb holds only the in-frame ones, with some missing. The sample has around 2,000,000 clones, 85% to 95% seen once. Input material: naive CD4+ T cells sorted from blood. As to subset: CD45RA+ positively selected. The receptors originated from a man between 18 and 29 years old in good health.

The chain is built from TRBV6-5 and TRBJ2-7, with TRBD2 matching 13 bases. This CDR3 is built from 14 residues. Germline V gives CDR1 MNHEY, CDR2 SVGAGI. Trimming at V came to 5 bases and at J to 7 bases, leaving 5 bases not matched to a gene. This CDR3 is CASSPLAGGKEQYF. Written as DNA, the CDR3 is TGTGCCAGCAGTCCACTAGCGGGAGGGAAGGAGCAGTACTTC.

This clone was observed a single time. J is TRBJ2-4 and V is TRBV6-5; D gene ambiguous. Germline V gene lookup returns CDR1 MNHEY and CDR2 SVGAGI. The CDR3 runs 12 residues. Trimming removed 6 bases from V and 10 bases from J, with 13 bases in between. The CDR3 loop reads CASRGFDGIQYF. DNA of the CDR3: TGTGCCAGCAGGGGGTTTGACGGAATTCAGTACTTC.

The chain recombines TRBV5-1 with TRBJ1-4; D is ambiguous. The germline CDR1 and CDR2 sequences are SGHRS and YFSETQ. V was cut by 2 bases and J by 2 bases, with 7 bases left in between. This CDR3 is built from 14 residues. The CDR3 nucleotides are TGCGCCAGCAGCTTCGAAGGGACTAATGAAAAACTGTTTTTT. Amino acids: CASSFEGTNEKLFF. Variable domain in full (rest from reference TRBV5-1 and TRBJ1-4): KAGVTQTPRYLIKTRGQQVTLSCSPISGHRSVSWYQQTPGQGLQFLFEYFSETQRNKGNFPGRFSGRQFSNSRSEMNVSTLELGDSALYLCASSFEGTNEKLFFGSGTQLSVL.

The chain links TRBV7-9 to TRBJ2-3, with 11 bases fitting TRBD2. The V gene end was trimmed by 1 base and the J gene end by 4 bases; junction bases not matched to a gene: 7. The CDR3 spans 17 residues. The V gene's germline CDR1 is SEHNR and CDR2 FQNEAQ (reference sequence). CDR3 amino acids: CASSLDLLAGAADTQYF. CDR3 nucleotide sequence: TGTGCCAGCAGCTTAGACTTACTAGCGGGGGCCGCAGATACGCAGTATTTT.

V and J are TRBV7-9 and TRBJ2-5; tentatively, D is TRBD1 or TRBD2 (6 bases each). The end of the DNA fits TRBJ2-7 better, so the J call may be wrong. CDR3 length: 14 amino acids. Germline V gives CDR1 SEHNR, CDR2 FQNEAQ (reference sequence). The CDR3 DNA follows: TGTGCCAGCAGCTTAGGGAGGGGGATCTACGAGCAGTACTTC. It encodes CASSLGRGIYEQYF.

CDR3 protein: CASSLTATYEQYF. CDR3 DNA: TGTGCCAGCAGCTTGACAGCTACCTACGAGCAGTACTTC. This chain joins TRBV7-3 and TRBJ2-7; the D gene is possibly TRBD1 (5 bases). Deletions cut 3 bases from V and 2 bases from J, with 8 bases between. The length of the CDR3 is 13 residues. Germline loops: CDR1 SGHTA, CDR2 FQGTGA.

The gene calls are TRBV19 and TRBJ2-5; D is unresolved. Germline loops: CDR1 LNHDA, CDR2 SQIVND (reference sequence). The CDR3 is 13 amino acids. Trimming pared 4 bases from V and 5 bases from J, leaving 11 bases between. CDR3 in DNA: TGTGCCAGTAGTAGGGTCAGGTACGAGACCCAGTACTTC. Protein sequence: CASSRVRYETQYF.

This clone came up many times. The rearrangement joins TRBV2 to TRBJ2-7; either TRBD1 or TRBD2 may fit D (5 bases each). Germline V lookup: CDR1 SNHLY, CDR2 FYNNEI. Trimming stripped 7 bases from V and 6 bases from J, with 19 bases between. This CDR3 is built from 14 residues. The CDR3 DNA reads as TGTGCCAGCAACCACGCCGGGACCCGGGGCGAGCAGTACTTC. The encoded protein is CASNHAGTRGEQYF.

In this sample, this clone turned up once. This chain uses TRBV5-4 with TRBJ1-1, with a tentative D call TRBD1 (5 bases). The germline gives CDR1 SGHNT, CDR2 YYREEE (reference sequence). This CDR3 is 17 amino acids long. Trimming left V 0 bases short and J 5 bases short, with 20 bases between. The CDR3 sequence: CASSLVGGDSSGTEAFF. The CDR3 DNA follows: TGTGCCAGCAGCTTGGTCGGCGGGGACTCATCCGGGACTGAAGCTTTCTTT.

The chain has TRBV7-2 and TRBJ2-7, with D unresolved. Trimming pared 1 base from V and 2 bases from J, leaving 21 bases between. Germline-derived CDR1 and CDR2 are SGHTA and FQGNSA. This CDR3 has 18 residues. Here the CDR3 DNA reads TGTGCCAGCAGCTTAGAAGGTTCCGACTTCTTTAACACCTACGAGCAGTACTTC. This sequence encodes CASSLEGSDFFNTYEQYF.

This chain connects TRBV18 to TRBJ2-5; either TRBD1 or TRBD2 may fit D (6 bases each). With 2 bases removed from V and 5 bases from J, the gap between germline ends came to 9 bases. CDR3 size: 13 residues. CDR1 KGHSH and CDR2 LQKENI come from the germline V gene. The CDR3 DNA follows: TGTGCCAGCTCACCATACGGGGGCGAGACCCAGTACTTC. Translation gives CASSPYGGETQYF.

This chain uses TRBV6-1 with TRBJ2-7; D is undetermined. Trimming removed 0 bases at V and 9 bases at J, with 6 bases between. Germline assignment: CDR1 MNHNS and CDR2 SASEGT. This CDR3 is 11 amino acids long. This chain's CDR3 is CASSEAFRQYF. CDR3 DNA: TGTGCCAGCAGTGAAGCTTTTCGGCAGTACTTC.

The V call is TRBV4-1, the J call TRBJ1-3; 11 positions agree with TRBD1. The CDR3 sequence is 18 residues long. With 1 base clipped from V and 0 bases from J, the junction kept 5 bases outside the gene matches. Germline V gives CDR1 MGHRA, CDR2 YSYEKL. The CDR3 region has the DNA TGCGCCAGCAGCCAAGGGACAGGGGGCGTCCGCTCTGGAAACACCATATATTTT. Translating gives CASSQGTGGVRSGNTIYF.

This clone has just one count. The DNA for the CDR3 is TGTGCCAGCAGCTTGGGTGCGGGGGAGGTGGCCGGGGAGCTGTTTTTT. Translation: CASSLGAGEVAGELFF. The chain is built from TRBV5-4 and TRBJ2-2; TRBD2 matches at 7 bases. Germline V gene data show CDR1 as SGHNT and CDR2 as YYREEE (reference sequence). There are 16 residues in the CDR3. V dropped 0 bases and J dropped 6; count of bases not matched to a gene: 8.

The V call is TRBV27, the J call TRBJ2-2; unclear D gene. V was pared by 5 bases and J by 4 bases, with 11 bases between. The CDR3 extends over 14 amino acids. In germline, CDR1 is MNHEY, CDR2 SMNVEV (reference sequence). DNA of the CDR3: TGTGCCAGCAGTCTCGACTGGTTCACCGGGGAGCTGTTTTTT. Amino acid sequence: CASSLDWFTGELFF.

Note on this clone: In the same sample, other DNA sequences code for this CDR3. V usage is TRBV6-5 and J usage is TRBJ2-3; D ambiguous. Germline lookup yields CDR1 MNHEY and CDR2 SVGAGI. Trimming stripped 5 bases from V and 0 bases from J, with 6 bases between. The CDR3 is 13 residues long. The CDR3 region has the DNA TGTGCCAGCAGTCCACTGAGCACAGATACGCAGTATTTT. This codes for CASSPLSTDTQYF.

This clone has a single count. The chain employs TRBV9 and TRBJ1-1, with D possibly TRBD1 on 5 matching bases. This CDR3 is 14 amino acids long. V was shortened by 0 bases and J by 3 bases, with 9 bases between the two germline ends. From germline, CDR1 is SGDLS and CDR2 YYNGEE. In nucleotides, the CDR3 is TGTGCCAGCAGCGTAGTGGGGGATTACACTGAAGCTTTCTTT. Translated: CASSVVGDYTEAFF.

With respect to this clone: This same CDR3 is encoded by further DNA sequences in the sample. This chain joins TRBV9 and TRBJ2-1; 12 positions match TRBD2. The J segment lost 5 bases and the V segment lost 5 bases, leaving 5 bases of the junction unmatched. This CDR3 is built from 15 residues. The germline V gene encodes CDR1 SGDLS and CDR2 YYNGEE. The CDR3 coding sequence is TGTGCCAGCAGTGCGACTAGCGGGAGTCACAATGAGCAGTTCTTC. The encoded protein is CASSATSGSHNEQFF.

The V call is TRBV27, the J call TRBJ2-7; weak D call: TRBD2 (6 bases). The germline V gene encodes CDR1 MNHEY and CDR2 SMNVEV (reference sequence). V lost 3 bases to trimming and J lost 2 bases, with 20 bases between them. This CDR3 has 17 residues. The chain's CDR3 is CASSFGTGVGGPYEQYF. The CDR3 coding sequence is TGTGCCAGCAGTTTTGGTACGGGGGTGGGGGGACCCTACGAGCAGTACTTC.

V is TRBV5-4 and J is TRBJ2-7, with D perhaps TRBD1 or TRBD2 (5 bases each). The CDR3 consists of 13 residues. V lost 4 bases and J lost 0, with 8 bases in between. Looked up from germline, CDR1 is SGHNT and CDR2 is YYREEE (reference sequence). CDR3 region: CASSGGSSYEQYF. Here the CDR3 DNA reads TGTGCCAGCAGCGGGGGTTCCTCCTACGAGCAGTACTTC.

The chain carries TRBV30 and TRBJ2-2; D is perhaps TRBD1 (7 bases). The V gene lost 1 base and the J gene lost 6 bases, with 12 bases spanning the gap. Per germline, CDR1 GTSNPN and CDR2 SVGIG (reference sequence). The length of the CDR3 is 14 residues. The CDR3 DNA sequence: TGTGCCTGGAGTGGGAGGGGGCTATCCGGGGAGCTGTTTTTT. This gives the protein CAWSGRGLSGELFF.

The chain combines TRBV5-1 with TRBJ2-7; the match to TRBD2 covers 9 bases. This CDR3 region has 15 residues. The V gene end was trimmed by 0 bases and the J gene end by 2 bases; junction bases not matched to a gene: 3. Germline V CDR1 and CDR2: SGHRS, YFSETQ. CDR3: CASSLETSGPYEQYF. DNA for the CDR3: TGCGCCAGCAGCTTGGAGACTAGCGGTCCCTACGAGCAGTACTTC.

This clone showed up just once. This chain links TRBV5-1 with TRBJ2-5, with TRBD2 matching 10 bases. Germline CDR1 and CDR2: SGHRS and YFSETQ. The V and J ends lost 4 bases and 4 bases, in that order; junction bases with no gene match: 10. The CDR3 is 16 amino acids. The CDR3 protein is CASSPPSGSWAETQYF. In nucleotides, the CDR3 is TGCGCCAGCAGCCCACCTAGCGGGAGTTGGGCAGAGACCCAGTACTTC.

This clone was seen once. The chain links TRBV21-1 to TRBJ2-1; no check of the table's D call, TRBD2, against the DNA was made. TRBV21-1 is described as a pseudogene. CDR3 length: 16 residues. The CDR3 loop is CASSPKRIPRNNEQFF. The CDR3 nucleotides are TGTGCCAGCAGCCCGAAGCGGATACCCCGGAACAATGAGCAGTTCTTC.

The sample holds one count of this clone. V is TRBV27 and J is TRBJ2-5, with 8 bases matching TRBD2. The V and J ends lost 3 bases and 4 bases, in that order; junction bases with no gene match: 4. The length of the CDR3 is 14 residues. CDR1 is MNHEY and CDR2 is SMNVEV in the germline V gene (reference sequence). The CDR3 DNA reads TGTGCCAGCAGTTTCCGGGAGGGGGGAGAGACCCAGTACTTC. Translation gives CASSFREGGETQYF.